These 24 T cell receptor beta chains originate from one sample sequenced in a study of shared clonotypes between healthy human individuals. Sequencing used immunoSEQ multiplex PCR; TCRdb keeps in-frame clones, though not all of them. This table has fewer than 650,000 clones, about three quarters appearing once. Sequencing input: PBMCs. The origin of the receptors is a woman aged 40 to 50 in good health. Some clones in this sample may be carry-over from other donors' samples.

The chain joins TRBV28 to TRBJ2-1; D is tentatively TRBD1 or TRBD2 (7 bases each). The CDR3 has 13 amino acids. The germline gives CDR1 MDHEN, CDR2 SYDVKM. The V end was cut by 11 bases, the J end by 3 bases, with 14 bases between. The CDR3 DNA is TGTGCCGGGAGGGGACAGAGCTACAATGAGCAGTTCTTC. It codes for CAGRGQSYNEQFF.

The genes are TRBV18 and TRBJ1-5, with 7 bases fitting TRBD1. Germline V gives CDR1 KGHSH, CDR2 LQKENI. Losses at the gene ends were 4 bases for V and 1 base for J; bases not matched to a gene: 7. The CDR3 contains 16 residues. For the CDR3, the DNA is TGTGCCAGCTCACTGACAGGGAGTCGCAGCAATCAGCCCCAGCATTTT. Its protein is CASSLTGSRSNQPQHF.

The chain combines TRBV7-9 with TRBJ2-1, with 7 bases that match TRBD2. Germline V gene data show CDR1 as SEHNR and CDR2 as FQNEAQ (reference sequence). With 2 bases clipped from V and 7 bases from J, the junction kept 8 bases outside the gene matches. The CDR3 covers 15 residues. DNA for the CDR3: TGTGCCAGCAGCTTATCGGGACTACCCAGGAATGAGCAGTTCTTC. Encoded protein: CASSLSGLPRNEQFF.

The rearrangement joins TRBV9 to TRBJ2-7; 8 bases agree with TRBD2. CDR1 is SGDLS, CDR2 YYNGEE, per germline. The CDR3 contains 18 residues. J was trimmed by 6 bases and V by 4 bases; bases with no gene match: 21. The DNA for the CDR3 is TGTGCCAGCAGCCACCGGAAAAAAGCGGGAGCCCCCCTGGGCGAGCAGTACTTC. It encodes CASSHRKKAGAPLGEQYF.

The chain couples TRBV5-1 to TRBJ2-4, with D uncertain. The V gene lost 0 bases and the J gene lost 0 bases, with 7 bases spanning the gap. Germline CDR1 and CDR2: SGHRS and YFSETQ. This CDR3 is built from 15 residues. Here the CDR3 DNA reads TGCGCCAGCAGCTTGGAGTCTGTAGCCAAAAACATTCAGTACTTC. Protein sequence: CASSLESVAKNIQYF.

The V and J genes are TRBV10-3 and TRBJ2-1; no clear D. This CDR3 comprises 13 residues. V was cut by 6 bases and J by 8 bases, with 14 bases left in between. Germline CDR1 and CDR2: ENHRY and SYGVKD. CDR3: CAIRGEAKYEQFF. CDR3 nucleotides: TGTGCCATCAGAGGCGAGGCTAAATATGAGCAGTTCTTC.

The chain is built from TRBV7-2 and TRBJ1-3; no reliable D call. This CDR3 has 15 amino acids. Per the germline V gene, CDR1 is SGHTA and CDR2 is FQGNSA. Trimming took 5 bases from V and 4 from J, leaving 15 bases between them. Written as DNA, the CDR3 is TGTGCCAGCAGCCGCGACGCTTTTGGGGGAAACACCATATATTTT. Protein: CASSRDAFGGNTIYF.

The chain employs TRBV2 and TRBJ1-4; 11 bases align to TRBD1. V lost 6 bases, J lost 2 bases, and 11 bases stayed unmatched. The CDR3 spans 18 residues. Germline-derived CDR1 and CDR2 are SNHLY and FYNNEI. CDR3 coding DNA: TGTGCCAGCAGCGGGACAGGGGGATCGTTTAGGACTAATGAAAAACTGTTTTTT. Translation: CASSGTGGSFRTNEKLFF.

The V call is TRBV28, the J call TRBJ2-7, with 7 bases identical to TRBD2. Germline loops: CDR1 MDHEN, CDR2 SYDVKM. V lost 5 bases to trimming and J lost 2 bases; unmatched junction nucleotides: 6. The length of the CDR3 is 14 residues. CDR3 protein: CASSPGGNTYEQYF. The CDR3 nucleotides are TGTGCCAGCAGTCCCGGGGGGAACACCTACGAGCAGTACTTC.

The chain's CDR3 is CATSRDRGRHYGYTF. Written as DNA, the CDR3 is TGTGCCACCAGCAGGGATAGAGGGAGGCACTATGGCTACACCTTC. The chain uses TRBV15 and TRBJ1-2; the D is unclear. The germline V and J ends were trimmed by 3 bases and 3 bases, with 14 bases remaining between them. This CDR3 is built from 15 residues. Germline CDR1 reads LNHNV; CDR2 reads YYDKDF (reference sequence).

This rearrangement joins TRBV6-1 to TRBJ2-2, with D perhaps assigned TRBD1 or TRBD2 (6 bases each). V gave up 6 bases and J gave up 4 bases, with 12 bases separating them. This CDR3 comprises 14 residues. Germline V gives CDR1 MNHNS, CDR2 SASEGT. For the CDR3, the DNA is TGTGCCAGCAGGGGGGGCAGGGGCACCGGGGAGCTGTTTTTT. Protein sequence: CASRGGRGTGELFF.

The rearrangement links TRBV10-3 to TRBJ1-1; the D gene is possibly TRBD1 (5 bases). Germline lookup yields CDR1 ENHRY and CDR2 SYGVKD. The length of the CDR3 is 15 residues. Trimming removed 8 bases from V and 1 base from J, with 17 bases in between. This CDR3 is CAIDDGAAGNTEAFF. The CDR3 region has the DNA TGTGCCATCGACGACGGGGCGGCGGGGAACACTGAAGCTTTCTTT.

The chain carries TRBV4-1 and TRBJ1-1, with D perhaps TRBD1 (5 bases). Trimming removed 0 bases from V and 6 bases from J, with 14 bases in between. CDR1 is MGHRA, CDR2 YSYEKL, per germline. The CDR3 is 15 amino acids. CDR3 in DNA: TGCGCCAGCAGCCAAGAGCCGCCCGGGGGAGCTGAAGCTTTCTTT. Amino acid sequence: CASSQEPPGGAEAFF.

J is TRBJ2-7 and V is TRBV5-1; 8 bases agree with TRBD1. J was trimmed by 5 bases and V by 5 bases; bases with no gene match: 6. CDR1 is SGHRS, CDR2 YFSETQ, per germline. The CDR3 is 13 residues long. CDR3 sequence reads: CASRLTGGNEQYF. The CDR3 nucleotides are TGCGCCAGCAGACTCACAGGGGGAAACGAGCAGTACTTC.

As DNA, the CDR3 is TGTGCCAGCAGCTTCGGGACAGTCAGCACAGATACGCAGTATTTT. Its protein is CASSFGTVSTDTQYF. V gene TRBV11-3 combines with J gene TRBJ2-3; 7 bases fit TRBD1. With V trimmed by 3 bases and J by 0 bases, 3 bases remained unmatched. CDR1 and CDR2 (germline): SGHNT, YENEEA. The CDR3 is 15 residues long.

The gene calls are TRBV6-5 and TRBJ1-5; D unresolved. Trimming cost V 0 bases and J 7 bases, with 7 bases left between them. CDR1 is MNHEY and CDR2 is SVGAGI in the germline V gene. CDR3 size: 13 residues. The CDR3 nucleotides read TGTGCCAGCAGTTACTCGTGGGGACAGCCCCAGCATTTT. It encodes CASSYSWGQPQHF.

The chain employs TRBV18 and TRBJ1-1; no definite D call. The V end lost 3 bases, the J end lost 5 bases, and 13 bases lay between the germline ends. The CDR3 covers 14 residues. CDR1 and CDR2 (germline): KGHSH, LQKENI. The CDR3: CASSPTPGLTEAFF. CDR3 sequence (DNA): TGTGCCAGCTCACCCACCCCCGGGCTGACTGAAGCTTTCTTT.

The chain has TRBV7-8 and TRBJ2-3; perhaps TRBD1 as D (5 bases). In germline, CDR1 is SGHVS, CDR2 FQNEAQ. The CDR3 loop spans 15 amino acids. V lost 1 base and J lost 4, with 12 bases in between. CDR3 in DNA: TGTGCCAGCAGCTTAGGGACAAGGATGGCAGATACGCAGTATTTT. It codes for CASSLGTRMADTQYF.

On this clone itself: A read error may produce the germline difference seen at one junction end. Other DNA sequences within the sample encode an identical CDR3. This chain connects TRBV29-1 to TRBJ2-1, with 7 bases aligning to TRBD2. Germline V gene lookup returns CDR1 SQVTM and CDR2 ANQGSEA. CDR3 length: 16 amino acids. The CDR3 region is CSVENFVAGVNNEQFF. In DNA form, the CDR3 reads TGTAGCGTTGAAAATTTTGTGGCGGGAGTGAACAATGAGCAGTTCTTC.

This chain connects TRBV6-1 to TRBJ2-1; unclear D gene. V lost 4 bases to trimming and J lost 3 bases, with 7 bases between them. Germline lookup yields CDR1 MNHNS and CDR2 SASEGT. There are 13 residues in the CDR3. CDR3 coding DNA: TGTGCCAGCAGTGCGGCAGACTACAATGAGCAGTTCTTC. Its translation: CASSAADYNEQFF.

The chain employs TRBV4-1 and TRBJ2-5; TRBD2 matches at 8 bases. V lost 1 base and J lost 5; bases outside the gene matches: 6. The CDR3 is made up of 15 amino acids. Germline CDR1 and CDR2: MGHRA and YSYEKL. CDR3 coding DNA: TGCGCCAGCAGCCAAGTCACTAGCGGTCCGGAGACCCAGTACTTC. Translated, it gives CASSQVTSGPETQYF.

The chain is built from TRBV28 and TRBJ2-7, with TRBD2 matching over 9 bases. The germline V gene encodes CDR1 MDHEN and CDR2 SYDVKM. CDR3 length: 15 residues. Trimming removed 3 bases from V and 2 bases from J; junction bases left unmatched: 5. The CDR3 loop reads CASSFRGRAPYEQYF. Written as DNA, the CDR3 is TGTGCCAGCAGTTTCCGCGGGAGGGCCCCCTACGAGCAGTACTTC.

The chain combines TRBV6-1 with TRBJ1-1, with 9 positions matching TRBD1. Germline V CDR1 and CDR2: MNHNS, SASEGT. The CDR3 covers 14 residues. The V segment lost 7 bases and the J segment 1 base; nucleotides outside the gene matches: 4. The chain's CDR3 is CASKRDRANTEAFF. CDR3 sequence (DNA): TGTGCCAGCAAACGGGACAGGGCGAACACTGAAGCTTTCTTT.

CDR3 loop: CASRGTRGLTEAFF. The CDR3 DNA is TGTGCCAGCAGGGGTACCAGGGGGCTGACTGAAGCTTTCTTT. The chain is built from TRBV2 and TRBJ1-1, with 8 bases matching TRBD1. V lost 6 bases, J lost 5 bases, and 8 bases stayed unmatched. Per the germline V gene, CDR1 is SNHLY and CDR2 is FYNNEI. This CDR3 contains 14 residues.